The present entry profiles one T cell receptor (beta chain) with its context. Antigen unknown. The data were obtained in a study of vaccination effects on CD4 cells after COVID-19. Study-wide background: Post-vaccine draws lagged the second dose by a median of 72 days. General study points: Sampling in the study covered few convalescent patients and included no early post-infection timepoints.

Profiled with immunoSEQ multiplex PCR; TCRdb holds only in-frame clones, not every one. The data contain 57,000 or so clones, approximately 73% of them singletons. The V gene lost 5 bases and the J gene lost 2 bases, with 3 bases spanning the gap. The CDR3 has 11 residues. The germline V gene has CDR1 SEHNR and CDR2 FQNEAQ (reference sequence). CD4+ T cells specific for antigen were expanded with viral peptide pools by the ViraFEST assay before sequencing. Scientists isolated CD4+ T cells after a roughly 9-day culture period ended. Everyone in the study got two shots of either the BNT162b2 or mRNA-1273 vaccine. Nucleocapsid antibodies were negative in the vaccine recipients, who had never had SARS-CoV-2 infection. Cultures received IL-2 medium that replaced half the medium on days 3 and 7.

The sequences come from CD4+ T cells from PBMCs cultured with HCoV-229E spike peptides, collected after COVID-19 vaccination. The chain recombines TRBV7-9 with TRBJ2-5; D gene ambiguous. The source is a human donor who received a COVID-19 vaccine. The CDR3 DNA reads as TGTGCCAGCAGCCTACAAGAGACCCAGTACTTC. Translating it yields CASSLQETQYF.